A selection of T cell receptor beta chains follows, all from one sample in a study of blood T cell repertoires in COVID-19. Method: immunoSEQ multiplex PCR; TCRdb's copy keeps in-frame clones and lacks some. Of 200,000 to 300,000 clones listed, about 90% are singletons. The sample taken for sequencing was PBMCs or T cells enriched from blood (not recorded which). The receptors were gathered from a woman aged 25 to 39 with acute COVID-19. The CDR3 runs from the conserved cysteine through the conserved F or W.

>TRBJ1-3|TRBV4-1
CASSQLAGGRNTIYF
>TRBJ2-4|TRBV2
CASSPGIVQYF
>TRBJ1-2|TRBV24-1
CATRSTEDYGYTF
>TRBJ1-1|TRBV19
CASSGKQGVVNTEAFF
>TRBJ2-3|TRBV7-8
CASSFDRDRLTPGTDTQYF
>TRBJ2-7|TRBV27
CASSFPLAGGSYEQYF
>TRBJ2-3|TRBV28
CASSFHRVSWTDTQYF
>TRBJ1-2|TRBV6-5
CASSYGQGERAGYTF
>TRBJ1-1|TRBV6-5
CASNTRGNTEAFF
>TRBJ2-1|TRBV5-4
CASSSPTEPSYNEQFF
>TRBJ1-2|TRBV19
CASSIEAGLYGYTF
>TRBJ1-2|TRBV12-3/TRBV12-4
CASTSVPNYGYTF
>TRBJ2-3|TRBV6-6
CASSPRPIGTQYF
>TRBJ2-1|TRBV7-6
CASSGGGAQYEQFF
>TRBJ1-1|TRBV7-7
CASSSAGVMNTEAFF
>TRBJ1-2|TRBV19
CASSATGTNYGYTF
>TRBJ1-1|TRBV6-4
CASSDDMNTEAFF
>TRBJ1-4|TRBV6-1
CASNRDRDEKLFF
>TRBJ2-7|TRBV4-3
CASSQESGSEYEQYF
>TRBJ1-3|TRBV10-1
CASSVGLNSGNTIYF
>TRBJ2-5|TRBV7-9
CASSSQWDRSQETQYF
>TRBJ1-6|TRBV7-8
CASSLVGSFYNSPLHF
>TRBJ1-3|TRBV7-9
CASSLGGTGTTIYF
>TRBJ2-3|TRBV9
CASSIGGPLDTQYF
>TRBJ2-5|TRBV3-1/TRBV3-2
CASSQPWTGMQETQYF
>TRBJ2-3|TRBV5-1
CASSWKPGQGAYGTDTQYF
>TRBJ1-4|TRBV19
CASKDRNEKLFF
>TRBJ2-1|TRBV19
CASSPIGSGTYNEQFF
>TRBJ1-5|TRBV3-1/TRBV3-2
CASSPTGQDNQPQHF
>TRBJ2-3|TRBV30
CAWSVGGGASDTQYF
>TRBJ1-2|TRBV28
CASSLQQLYGYTF
>TRBJ1-1|TRBV2
CAASDTMNTEAFF
>TRBJ1-4|TRBV5-1
CASRWGSGSGEKLFF
>TRBJ1-5|TRBV9
CASSPGGGNQPQHF
>TRBJ1-1|TRBV19
CASNVWDRKPPAGTEAFF
>TRBJ2-4|TRBV20-1
CSASEGAILAKNIQYF
>TRBJ1-6|TRBV19
CASSIVGGDRAPLHF
>TRBJ2-5|TRBV19
CASSTDKQETQYF
>TRBJ1-6|TRBV7-2
CASSLMVSYNSPLHF
>TRBJ1-5|TRBV29-1
CSVQGPNQPQHF
>TRBJ1-5|TRBV18
CASSRTTGDLEPQHF
>TRBJ2-3|TRBV5-6
CASSLAGLSYSTDTQYF
>TRBJ2-7|TRBV4-1
CASSPYAKTSGGEQYF
>TRBJ2-5|TRBV7-9
CASRKGLAGLQETQYF
>TRBJ2-5|TRBV5-1
CASSLALATVRTQYF
>TRBJ1-4|TRBV4-1
CASRHTAREVWEKLFF
>TRBJ2-1|TRBV5-4
CASSLRGGNEQFF
>TRBJ1-5|TRBV4-1
CASSQLGQGYQPQHF
>TRBJ1-2|TRBV5-1
CASSFPGRGDYTF
>TRBJ2-3|TRBV27
CASSSPAGGSSFTDTQYF
>TRBJ2-3|TRBV7-2
CASSRRLAWVADTQYF
>TRBJ1-6|TRBV24-1
CATTPGLTTSPLHF
>TRBJ2-1|TRBV7-3
CASSLIGTSGGALNSYNEQFF
>TRBJ2-7|TRBV18
CASSPQGGGLIGEQYF
>TRBJ1-1|TRBV19
CASSFSGTGSTEAFF